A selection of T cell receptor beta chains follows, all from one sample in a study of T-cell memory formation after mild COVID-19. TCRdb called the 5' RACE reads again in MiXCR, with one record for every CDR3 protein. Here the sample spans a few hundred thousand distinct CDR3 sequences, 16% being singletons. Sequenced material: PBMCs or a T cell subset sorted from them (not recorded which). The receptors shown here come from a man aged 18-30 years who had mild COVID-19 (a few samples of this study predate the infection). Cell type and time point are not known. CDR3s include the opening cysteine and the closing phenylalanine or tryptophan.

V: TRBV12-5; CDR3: CASGSTIDTQYF
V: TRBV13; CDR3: CASSKGNPSYGYTF
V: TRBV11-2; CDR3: CASSPDGGPRYIQYF
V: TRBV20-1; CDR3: CSARDSFSVLQPQHF
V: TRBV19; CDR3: CASSILRGGQSNEQFF
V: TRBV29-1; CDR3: CSVEENRGHYGYTF
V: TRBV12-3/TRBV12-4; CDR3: CASRDQFLRQFF
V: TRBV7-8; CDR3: CASGLGNGLIDQPQHF
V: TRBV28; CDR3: CASYPRGYADTQYF
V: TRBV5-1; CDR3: CASTQPGRPLMAFF
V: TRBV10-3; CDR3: CAISGTGGAGANVLTF
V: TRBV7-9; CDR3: CASSLAGGSSPLHF
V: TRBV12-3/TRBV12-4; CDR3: CASNLEGQPQHF
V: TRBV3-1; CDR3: CASSSDLTRANVLTF
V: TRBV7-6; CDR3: CASSPSQGEQYF
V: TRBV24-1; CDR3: CATSARGRSDTQYF
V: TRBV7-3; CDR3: CASSLLSTDTQYF
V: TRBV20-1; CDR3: CSAIRGTLYNEQFF
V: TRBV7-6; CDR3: CASSLVIGGPYGYTF
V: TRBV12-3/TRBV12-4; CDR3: CASSTQLGDYNSPLHF